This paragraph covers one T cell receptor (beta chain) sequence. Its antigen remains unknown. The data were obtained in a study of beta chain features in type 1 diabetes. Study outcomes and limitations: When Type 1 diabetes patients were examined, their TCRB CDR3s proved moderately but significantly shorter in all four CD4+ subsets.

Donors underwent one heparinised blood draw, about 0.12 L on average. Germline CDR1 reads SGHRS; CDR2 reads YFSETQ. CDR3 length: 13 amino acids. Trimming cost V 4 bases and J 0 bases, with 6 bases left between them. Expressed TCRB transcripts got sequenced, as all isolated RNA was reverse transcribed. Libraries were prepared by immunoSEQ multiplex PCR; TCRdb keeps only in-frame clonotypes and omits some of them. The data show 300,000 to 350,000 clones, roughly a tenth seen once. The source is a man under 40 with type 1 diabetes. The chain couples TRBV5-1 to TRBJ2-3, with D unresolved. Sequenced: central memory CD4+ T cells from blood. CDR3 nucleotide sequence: TGCGCCAGCAGCCCGGGTAGCACAGATACGCAGTATTTT. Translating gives CASSPGSTDTQYF.